Listed here are 29 T cell receptor beta chains from one sample, sequenced in a study of CD8 T cells in Susac syndrome. The RNA input was roughly 0.45 to 1 ug, and it was reverse transcribed with random hexamers. MiXCR, applied by TCRdb to the immunoSEQ multiplex PCR reads, yields one record per CDR3 protein. The sample has roughly 110,000 distinct CDR3 sequences, around 90% seen once. Source material: CD4+ T cells from PBMCs. The receptor source for this set is a human donor in good health.

The rearrangement joins TRBV28 to TRBJ1-1, with 7 bases matching TRBD1. CDR1 and CDR2 (germline): MDHEN, SYDVKM. The J segment lost 7 bases and the V segment lost 6 bases, leaving 5 bases of the junction unmatched. CDR3 size: 12 residues. The CDR3 region has the DNA TGTGCCAGCAGGCAGGGACAGCTTGAAGCTTTCTTT. Translated, it gives CASRQGQLEAFF.

The CDR3: CASSLTTGGVYEQYF. CDR3 in DNA: TGTGCCAGCAGTCTGACCACAGGGGGCGTGTACGAGCAGTACTTC. V usage is TRBV12-3 or TRBV12-4 and J usage is TRBJ2-7; 9 bases are a match to TRBD1. The ends lost 5 bases at V and 4 bases at J; junction bases unmatched: 9. The CDR3 is 15 amino acids.

The chain carries TRBV20-1 and TRBJ1-2; no definite D call. Germline-derived CDR1 and CDR2 are DFQATT and SNEGSKA (reference sequence). The V gene lost 2 bases and the J gene lost 2 bases, with 15 bases spanning the gap. This CDR3 comprises 15 residues. The CDR3 DNA reads TGCAGTGCTAGACACGGACTGAAGAGCAACTATGGCTACACCTTC. It is translated as CSARHGLKSNYGYTF.

The CDR3: CAISDSGTSGSYEQYF. CDR3 DNA: TGTGCCATCAGTGACTCCGGGACTAGCGGCTCCTACGAGCAGTACTTC. This rearrangement joins TRBV10-3 to TRBJ2-7; TRBD2 matches 11 bases. This CDR3 has 16 amino acids. Trimming took 3 bases from V and 0 from J; bases not matched to a gene: 4. Per germline, CDR1 ENHRY and CDR2 SYGVKD.

The rearrangement uses TRBV2 and TRBJ1-3; D unclear. Germline V CDR1 and CDR2: SNHLY, FYNNEI. This CDR3 comprises 14 residues. V shed 7 bases and J shed 0 bases, with 10 bases lying between them. The CDR3 DNA reads as TGTGCCAGCAATGGCTACCTCTCTGGAAACACCATATATTTT. Amino acids: CASNGYLSGNTIYF.

V and J are TRBV6-5 and TRBJ1-4; 8 nucleotides align to TRBD1. Germline CDR1 is MNHEY and CDR2 is SVGAGI. J gave up 7 bases and V 0 bases, and 10 bases lay outside the gene matches. The CDR3 spans 17 residues. The CDR3 region is CASSYSRPGTGREKLFF. CDR3 sequence (DNA): TGTGCCAGCAGTTACTCGCGTCCCGGGACAGGACGTGAAAAACTGTTTTTT.

The chain combines TRBV27 with TRBJ2-1; no reliable D call. With 3 bases removed from V and 9 bases from J, the gap between germline ends came to 9 bases. CDR3 length: 12 amino acids. Germline V gives CDR1 MNHEY, CDR2 SMNVEV (reference sequence). In DNA, the CDR3 is TGTGCCAGCAGTTTTTTTAATTCTGAGCAGTTCTTC. Encoded protein: CASSFFNSEQFF.

This clonotype was counted a few times. The V call is TRBV29-1, the J call TRBJ2-5; a weak D match, TRBD1 (5 bases). Per germline, CDR1 SQVTM and CDR2 ANQGSEA. Deletions cut 3 bases from V and 5 bases from J, with 10 bases between. There are 12 residues in the CDR3. CDR3: CSVDAGWETQYF. CDR3 bases: TGCAGCGTTGACGCAGGGTGGGAGACCCAGTACTTC.

V is TRBV6-6 and J is TRBJ1-5; TRBD1 might be the D (5 bases). CDR1 is MNHNY, CDR2 SVGAGI, per germline (reference sequence). V was pared by 9 bases and J by 3 bases, with 12 bases between. This CDR3 region has 13 residues. CDR3 nucleotides: TGTGCCAGTACTGTCAGGGACAATCAGCCCCAGCATTTT. Translating gives CASTVRDNQPQHF.

The chain has TRBV7-2 and TRBJ2-5; D is uncertain. CDR1 SGHTA and CDR2 FQGNSA come from the germline V gene. The CDR3 sequence is 12 residues long. Trimming removed 2 bases from V and 4 bases from J, with 5 bases in between. The DNA for the CDR3 is TGTGCCAGCAGCTTATACGGAGAGACCCAGTACTTC. The encoded protein is CASSLYGETQYF.

The chain links TRBV6-5 to TRBJ2-7; TRBD2 agrees at 7 bases. This CDR3 spans 13 amino acids. Unmatched junction bases numbered 12, after V lost 8 bases and J lost 8 bases. Looked up from germline, CDR1 is MNHEY and CDR2 is SVGAGI. The CDR3 nucleotides are TGTGCCAGCCGACCTAGCGGCGGCGGACAGCAGTACTTC. As protein: CASRPSGGGQQYF.

The rearrangement uses TRBV5-1 and TRBJ2-5; 9 positions match TRBD1. This CDR3 comprises 14 residues. The V and J ends lost 4 bases and 5 bases, in that order; junction bases with no gene match: 6. CDR1 SGHRS and CDR2 YFSETQ come from the germline V gene. CDR3 coding DNA: TGCGCCAGCAGCCATAGGGACAGGGCCGAGACCCAGTACTTC. Residues: CASSHRDRAETQYF.

This clonotype was seen a single time. This chain uses TRBV20-1 with TRBJ2-1; 7 positions agree with TRBD2. CDR3 length equals 14 residues. CDR1 DFQATT and CDR2 SNEGSKA come from the germline V gene (reference sequence). V dropped 0 bases and J dropped 8; count of bases not matched to a gene: 7. DNA for the CDR3: TGCAGTGCTAGAGATCCGCGGGGGAGCTATGAGCAGTTCTTC. This gives the protein CSARDPRGSYEQFF.

The chain is built from TRBV7-2 and TRBJ2-7; 13 bases align to TRBD2. The CDR3 loop spans 15 amino acids. The junction had 8 bases not matched to a gene; V was cut back by 5 bases and J by 7 bases. Germline values: CDR1 SGHTA, CDR2 FQGNSA. CDR3 protein: CASSVRLAGGREQYF. As DNA, the CDR3 is TGTGCCAGCAGCGTCCGACTAGCGGGAGGACGGGAGCAGTACTTC.

The V gene is TRBV6-5, the J gene TRBJ2-1; 7 bases are shared with TRBD2. Germline lookup yields CDR1 MNHEY and CDR2 SVGAGI. The CDR3 contains 16 residues. V shed 2 bases and J 6 bases; nucleotides not matched to a gene: 10. The CDR3: CASSYRLARKTNEQFF. The CDR3 coding sequence is TGTGCCAGCAGTTACAGACTAGCACGGAAGACCAATGAGCAGTTCTTC.

This chain connects TRBV12-3 or TRBV12-4 to TRBJ1-4; weak D call: TRBD1 (5 bases). This CDR3 spans 14 amino acids. Trimming cost V 6 bases and J 8 bases, with 16 bases left between them. The CDR3 DNA reads TGTGCCAGCAGCCCTGTTAAACAGGCAGAAAAACTGTTTTTT. Translated: CASSPVKQAEKLFF.

This chain connects TRBV7-2 to TRBJ2-6, with unresolved D. Trimming took 3 bases from V and 0 from J, leaving 15 bases between them. This CDR3 has 18 residues. The germline V gene encodes CDR1 SGHTA and CDR2 FQGNSA. As DNA, the CDR3 is TGTGCCAGCAGCTTCCGCCGGGCAGGATTCTCTGGGGCCAACGTCCTGACTTTC. This gives the protein CASSFRRAGFSGANVLTF.

The chain links TRBV7-2 to TRBJ2-3; the D is unclear. The CDR3 has 11 amino acids. V was cut by 5 bases and J by 5 bases, with 5 bases left in between. Germline CDR1 reads SGHTA; CDR2 reads FQGNSA. The CDR3 nucleotides read TGTGCCAGCAGCCCCCAAGATACGCAGTATTTT. Translation gives CASSPQDTQYF.

The chain couples TRBV29-1 to TRBJ1-1, with D hard to call. The CDR3 has 13 amino acids. Germline V gene sequence: CDR1 SQVTM, CDR2 ANQGSEA. V gave up 0 bases and J gave up 3 bases, with 8 bases separating them. CDR3 nucleotides: TGCAGCGTTGAAGATGGCCTGCACACTGAAGCTTTCTTT. Translation gives CSVEDGLHTEAFF.

DNA of the CDR3: TGTGCCAGCAGAGACCCCGGGGGGGCAGAGTACTTC. Translating gives CASRDPGGAEYF. The chain links TRBV12-3 or TRBV12-4 to TRBJ2-7, with 8 bases fitting TRBD2. V lost 6 bases and J lost 11; bases outside the gene matches: 9. CDR3 length: 12 amino acids.

The chain couples TRBV2 to TRBJ2-2; D is unresolved. Trimming shortened V by 6 bases and J by 3 bases, and 11 bases separated the two germline ends. CDR1 SNHLY and CDR2 FYNNEI come from the germline V gene. This CDR3 has 14 residues. The CDR3 here is CASSHGRDTGELFF. The CDR3 DNA reads as TGTGCCAGCAGCCACGGCCGGGACACCGGGGAGCTGTTTTTT.

The rearrangement uses TRBV27 and TRBJ1-1; no clear D gene. The CDR3 sequence is 11 residues long. CDR1 and CDR2 from the germline V gene are MNHEY and SMNVEV (reference sequence). The germline V and J ends were trimmed by 6 bases and 6 bases, with 8 bases remaining between them. The CDR3 bases are TGTGCCAGCAGGGCTGGGGCTGAAGCTTTCTTT. Protein product: CASRAGAEAFF.

The CDR3: CASSAAGGGETQYF. The DNA for the CDR3 is TGTGCCAGCAGCGCAGCGGGGGGAGGAGAGACCCAGTACTTC. J is TRBJ2-5 and V is TRBV5-4, with 9 nucleotides matching TRBD2. After removal of 4 bases from V and 4 bases from J, the junction contained 5 bases not matched to a gene. The CDR3 covers 14 residues. The germline V gene has CDR1 SGHNT and CDR2 YYREEE (reference sequence).

This chain links TRBV6-5 with TRBJ2-7; no clear D gene. CDR1 and CDR2 (germline): MNHEY, SVGAGI. The CDR3 runs to 14 residues. The ends were cut back, 2 bases at V and 3 bases at J, with 11 bases in the middle. CDR3 nucleotides: TGTGCCAGCAGTTACGGCAGAACCCTCTACGAGCAGTACTTC. It yields the protein CASSYGRTLYEQYF.

This rearrangement joins TRBV15 to TRBJ1-1; D not resolved. In germline, CDR1 is LNHNV, CDR2 YYDKDF (reference sequence). The CDR3 contains 14 residues. The V gene lost 5 bases and the J gene lost 5 bases, with 15 bases spanning the gap. CDR3 amino acids: CATSSRRAGTEAFF. The CDR3 nucleotides read TGTGCCACCAGCTCCCGAAGGGCCGGTACTGAAGCTTTCTTT. The full variable domain, its missing parts supplied by reference TRBV15 and TRBJ1-1, is DAMVIQNPRYQVTQFGKPVTLSCSQTLNHNVMYWYQQKSSQAPKLLFHYYDKDFNNEADTPDNFQSRRPNTSFCFLDIRSPGLGDTAMYLCATSSRRAGTEAFFGQGTRLTVV.

The chain employs TRBV7-2 and TRBJ2-1; D is ambiguous. V was clipped by 4 bases and J by 5 bases, with 6 bases between them. Germline V gene data show CDR1 as SGHTA and CDR2 as FQGNSA. CDR3 length: 12 residues. The chain's CDR3 is CASSSVNNEQFF. The CDR3 bases are TGTGCCAGCAGCTCCGTCAACAATGAGCAGTTCTTC.

The V and J genes are TRBV19 and TRBJ1-1, with 9 bases fitting TRBD1. There are 15 residues in the CDR3. Germline CDR1 reads LNHDA; CDR2 reads SQIVND (reference sequence). With 2 bases clipped from V and 3 bases from J, the junction kept 4 bases outside the gene matches. CDR3 nucleotide sequence: TGTGCCAGTAGTATAAAGGGGACAGGGTACACTGAAGCTTTCTTT. Residues: CASSIKGTGYTEAFF.

This clonotype was detected only a few times. V usage is TRBV5-1 and J usage is TRBJ2-1, with D tentatively TRBD1 (6 bases). The V end lost 6 bases, the J end lost 5 bases, and 18 bases lay between the germline ends. The length of the CDR3 is 15 residues. CDR1 is SGHRS, CDR2 YFSETQ, per germline. CDR3 in amino acids: CASTQTGLPNNEQFF. The CDR3 nucleotides read TGCGCCAGCACCCAAACAGGGTTGCCGAACAATGAGCAGTTCTTC.

With regard to this clonotype: At one boundary the junction diverges from the germline segment, which might be a read error. This chain links TRBV2 with TRBJ1-5; D gene ambiguous. CDR3 size: 14 residues. Germline CDR1 SNHLY, CDR2 FYNNEI. The CDR3, as DNA: TGTGCCAGCACTGAAGGAAGGAGCAATCAGCCCCAGCATTTT. It codes for CASTEGRSNQPQHF.